Presented here are 21 T cell receptor beta chains from one specimen sequenced in a study of a mutant IDH1 vaccine in newly diagnosed glioma. For these receptors, no antigen is known. Regarding time point: week 23, last vaccination. Every vaccination contained 300 ug of the mutant IDH1 20-mer peptide and was paired with topical imiquimod. Produced via immunoSEQ multiplex PCR; TCRdb's table is partial and in-frame only. The sample has approximately 28,000 clones, 80% seen once. Here the sequenced sample was PBMCs, taken from a glioma patient whose treatment included an IDH1 peptide vaccine. The receptors come from a woman between 18 and 30 years old with glioma.

The chain employs TRBV4-3 and TRBJ2-7; D not resolved. The CDR3 length is 15 residues. Germline-derived CDR1 and CDR2 are LGHNA and YSLEER. V lost 0 bases and J lost 0, with 9 bases in between. The CDR3 region is CASSQDKVGSYEQYF. The DNA for the CDR3 is TGCGCCAGCAGCCAAGATAAAGTAGGCTCCTACGAGCAGTACTTC.

The chain has TRBV11-3 and TRBJ2-1; D unclear. The CDR3 runs 14 residues. The germline V and J ends were trimmed by 7 bases and 1 base, with 11 bases remaining between them. The germline CDR1 and CDR2 sequences are SGHNT and YENEEA. The CDR3 protein is CASTPRFSYNEQFF. DNA of the CDR3: TGTGCCAGCACCCCTCGTTTTTCCTACAATGAGCAGTTCTTC.

This clone was seen only a few times. The chain employs TRBV19 and TRBJ2-7, with D unclear. V was shortened by 8 bases and J by 2 bases, with 13 bases between the two germline ends. Germline assignment: CDR1 LNHDA and CDR2 SQIVND (reference sequence). The CDR3 loop spans 13 amino acids. The CDR3 reads CASPPIVTYEQYF. The CDR3 bases are TGTGCCAGTCCGCCCATTGTCACCTACGAGCAGTACTTC.

The chain has TRBV4-2 and TRBJ2-7; 8 nucleotides line up with TRBD1. The junction had 4 bases not matched to a gene; V was cut back by 0 bases and J by 3 bases. In germline, CDR1 is LGHNA, CDR2 YNFKEQ. This CDR3 comprises 15 residues. CDR3 region: CASSQEAGTGYEQYF. For the CDR3, the DNA is TGTGCCAGCAGCCAAGAAGCCGGGACAGGCTACGAGCAGTACTTC.

The rearrangement links TRBV30 to TRBJ1-1; no clear D. Trimming shortened V by 0 bases and J by 6 bases, and 11 bases separated the two germline ends. The germline V gene has CDR1 GTSNPN and CDR2 SVGIG (reference sequence). This CDR3 comprises 13 residues. The CDR3 DNA is TGTGCCTGGAGTGTTTCGACGAATTCTGAAGCTTTCTTT. Residues: CAWSVSTNSEAFF.

The rearrangement joins TRBV25-1 to TRBJ2-7; TRBD2 might be the D (6 bases). Per the germline V gene, CDR1 is MGHDK and CDR2 is SYGVNS. The V and J ends lost 8 bases and 0 bases respectively, with 8 bases between them. The length of the CDR3 is 12 residues. CDR3 residues: CASRAGSYEQYF. The CDR3, as DNA: TGTGCCAGCCGAGCGGGCTCCTACGAGCAGTACTTC.

The chain joins TRBV19 to TRBJ2-2, with D perhaps matching TRBD2 (7 bases). V shed 4 bases and J shed 8 bases, with 20 bases lying between them. The CDR3 has 16 residues. Germline values: CDR1 LNHDA, CDR2 SQIVND (reference sequence). The CDR3 DNA is TGTGCCAGTAGTAGTTATGGCGGGGGCCGTGGGGGGGAGCTGTTTTTT. This gives the protein CASSSYGGGRGGELFF.

The CDR3 loop is CASSPRLLNTGELFF. CDR3 DNA sequence: TGTGCCAGCAGCCCGAGGCTCCTTAACACCGGGGAGCTGTTTTTT. The rearrangement links TRBV4-2 to TRBJ2-2, with D uncertain. CDR1 is LGHNA and CDR2 is YNFKEQ in the germline V gene. V was cut by 4 bases and J by 2 bases, with 11 bases left in between. The CDR3 contains 15 residues.

The genes are TRBV5-4 and TRBJ2-7, with TRBD1 identical over 10 bases. The V segment lost 4 bases and the J segment 5 bases; nucleotides outside the gene matches: 9. Germline V CDR1 and CDR2: SGHNT, YYREEE (reference sequence). This CDR3 is built from 15 residues. DNA for the CDR3: TGTGCCAGCAGCCCGGAACGACAGGGGGCCCACGAGCAGTACTTC. Encoded protein: CASSPERQGAHEQYF.

V is TRBV5-1 and J is TRBJ2-7; D perhaps matches TRBD1 (6 bases). Trimming took 0 bases from V and 2 from J, leaving 6 bases between them. This CDR3 has 13 residues. CDR1 SGHRS and CDR2 YFSETQ come from the germline V gene. CDR3 region: CASSLDRAYEQYF. The DNA for the CDR3 is TGCGCCAGCAGCTTGGACAGGGCCTACGAGCAGTACTTC.

The rearrangement joins TRBV9 to TRBJ2-7, with D tentatively TRBD2 (7 bases). Germline V gene sequence: CDR1 SGDLS, CDR2 YYNGEE. There are 14 residues in the CDR3. V was clipped by 4 bases and J by 3 bases, with 14 bases between them. The CDR3 DNA reads as TGTGCCAGCAGCCTGGGGGCTAGCGGCTACGAGCAGTACTTC. Translating it yields CASSLGASGYEQYF.

CDR3 in amino acids: CASSELGRGYTF. CDR3 bases: TGTGCCAGCAGTGAATTGGGACGGGGCTACACCTTC. The rearrangement links TRBV6-1 to TRBJ1-2, with TRBD1 as a possible D gene (5 bases). CDR3 length equals 12 residues. Trimming took 2 bases from V and 8 from J, leaving 9 bases between them. Germline V lookup: CDR1 MNHNS, CDR2 SASEGT.

The CDR3 DNA sequence: TGTGCCAGCAGCTTAGGCACAGGTAACTATGGCTACACCTTC. Its protein is CASSLGTGNYGYTF. V gene TRBV13 combines with J gene TRBJ1-2, with D perhaps TRBD1 (5 bases). The CDR3 has 14 amino acids. In germline, CDR1 is PRHDT, CDR2 FYEKMQ (reference sequence). V was cut by 0 bases and J by 1 base, with 6 bases left in between.

The J gene is TRBJ2-2, the V gene TRBV9; 7 bases are a match to TRBD2. Germline V gene data show CDR1 as SGDLS and CDR2 as YYNGEE. This CDR3 region has 14 residues. J gave up 0 bases and V 5 bases, and 1 base lay outside the gene matches. The CDR3 loop is CASSTSANTGELFF. As DNA, the CDR3 is TGTGCCAGCAGTACTAGCGCGAACACCGGGGAGCTGTTTTTT.

The V and J genes are TRBV29-1 and TRBJ1-5; 7 bases are a match to TRBD1. Germline CDR1 reads SQVTM; CDR2 reads ANQGSEA. V shed 5 bases and J 5 bases; nucleotides not matched to a gene: 12. The CDR3 sequence is 15 residues long. Here the CDR3 DNA reads TGCAGCGTTATAGATGGCAGGGGGTATGATCAGCCCCAGCATTTT. It is translated as CSVIDGRGYDQPQHF.

This clone was seen only a few times. J is TRBJ1-1 and V is TRBV19; TRBD1 is a possible D gene (6 bases). V was trimmed by 1 base and J by 4 bases, leaving 19 bases between them. The CDR3 loop spans 17 amino acids. Germline CDR1 LNHDA, CDR2 SQIVND (reference sequence). CDR3 sequence: CASSIAEPHWGPTEAFF. The CDR3 DNA reads TGTGCCAGTAGTATAGCGGAACCCCATTGGGGGCCCACTGAAGCTTTCTTT.

This clone was found a few times. This chain uses TRBV30 with TRBJ1-5; D is possibly TRBD1 (5 bases). Germline V gene lookup returns CDR1 GTSNPN and CDR2 SVGIG (reference sequence). CDR3 length: 13 amino acids. Trimming left V 2 bases short and J 3 bases short, with 8 bases between. The CDR3 sequence is CAWSSGPNQPQHF. For the CDR3, the DNA is TGTGCCTGGAGTTCAGGGCCCAATCAGCCCCAGCATTTT.

The chain joins TRBV5-4 to TRBJ1-2; a possible D gene is TRBD1 (5 bases). V was clipped by 0 bases and J by 2 bases, with 11 bases between them. CDR1 is SGHNT, CDR2 YYREEE, per germline (reference sequence). CDR3 length: 15 residues. Here the CDR3 reads CASSLVGPVNYGYTF. CDR3 nucleotide sequence: TGTGCCAGCAGCTTGGTGGGGCCAGTCAACTATGGCTACACCTTC.

V and J are TRBV5-1 and TRBJ2-1, with a tentative D call TRBD2 (6 bases). V was pared by 3 bases and J by 6 bases, with 13 bases between. Germline-derived CDR1 and CDR2 are SGHRS and YFSETQ. The CDR3 sequence is 14 residues long. CDR3 protein: CASSSMGGVNEQFF. CDR3 nucleotide sequence: TGCGCCAGCAGCTCCATGGGCGGGGTCAATGAGCAGTTCTTC.

The chain couples TRBV28 to TRBJ2-7, with 10 bases identical to TRBD2. The CDR3 consists of 15 residues. V lost 2 bases and J lost 3; bases outside the gene matches: 4. Looked up from germline, CDR1 is MDHEN and CDR2 is SYDVKM. This CDR3 is CASSLGAGGRYEQYF. The DNA for the CDR3 is TGTGCCAGCAGTTTAGGAGCGGGAGGGCGCTACGAGCAGTACTTC.

This chain uses TRBV4-3 with TRBJ1-5, with TRBD1 identical over 7 bases. The CDR3 has 16 amino acids. V lost 0 bases and J lost 10; bases outside the gene matches: 12. CDR1 is LGHNA and CDR2 is YSLEER in the germline V gene. The CDR3 is CASSQDSGGLGQPQHF. The CDR3 region has the DNA TGCGCCAGCAGCCAAGATTCAGGGGGACTGGGGCAACCCCAGCATTTT.